These 21 T cell receptor beta chains share one sample of origin, sequenced in a study of T-cell reconstitution after alpha-beta-depleted transplantation in children. Findings and caveats of the study: Newly made T cells mostly supplied T-cell counts and diversity one year after transplant.

Their antigens remain unidentified. Construction of the TCRbeta library involved unique molecular identifiers. TCRdb used MiXCR to reprocess the PCR reads, holding one entry per CDR3 protein. The data hold 250,000 to 300,000 distinct CDR3 sequences, with nearly 8% observed a single time. Here the sequenced sample was peripheral blood, taken 360 days after TCRalphabeta/CD19-depleted stem cell transplant. The receptor source for this set is a female patient aged 2 to 10 who had a stem cell transplant for Fanconi anemia, so the T cells may come from the graft donor.

This clonotype was counted at least ten times. The chain joins TRBV29-1 to TRBJ2-3; TRBD1 matches at 12 bases. Germline loops: CDR1 SQVTM, CDR2 ANQGSEA. CDR3 length: 16 amino acids. Unmatched junction bases numbered 8, after V lost 5 bases and J lost 2 bases. CDR3: CSVSGTGGSNTDTQYF. The DNA for the CDR3 is TGCAGCGTTTCCGGGACAGGGGGCTCCAACACAGATACGCAGTATTTT.

This clonotype was observed at least ten times. V and J are TRBV11-2 and TRBJ1-5, with D tentatively TRBD1 (5 bases). V lost 5 bases to trimming and J lost 2 bases, with 13 bases between them. Germline CDR1 is SGHAT and CDR2 is FQNNGV. This CDR3 has 15 residues. The CDR3 DNA reads TGTGCCAGCAGCCGAGGGGCCCGGGGCAATCAGCCCCAGCATTTT. Its protein is CASSRGARGNQPQHF. The variable domain in full, with the rest retrieved from reference TRBV11-2 and TRBJ1-5, is EAGVAQSPRYKIIEKRQSVAFWCNPISGHATLYWYQQILGQGPKLLIQFQNNGVVDDSQLPKDRFSAERLKGVDSTLKIQPAKLEDSAVYLCASSRGARGNQPQHFGDGTRLSIL.

A few counts support this clonotype. The chain recombines TRBV5-4 with TRBJ2-1; 8 nucleotides line up with TRBD2. Germline V CDR1 and CDR2: SGHNT, YYREEE (reference sequence). The CDR3 totals 15 residues. With 0 bases clipped from V and 12 bases from J, the junction kept 11 bases outside the gene matches. CDR3 amino acids: CASSLVPGLVLAQFF. CDR3 in DNA: TGTGCCAGCAGCTTGGTTCCGGGACTAGTGTTGGCGCAGTTCTTC.

This clonotype was seen at least ten times. The chain employs TRBV13 and TRBJ2-1; 10 bases are a match to TRBD2. The CDR3 has 15 residues. The trim removed 5 bases at V and 8 bases at J, leaving 9 bases unmatched. The germline V gene has CDR1 PRHDT and CDR2 FYEKMQ (reference sequence). Written as DNA, the CDR3 is TGTGCCAGCAGCCTAATAAGCGGGGGGGGACATGAGCAGTTCTTC. As protein: CASSLISGGGHEQFF.

This clonotype was seen repeatedly, ten times or more. The chain employs TRBV20-1 and TRBJ2-1; D remains unclear. This CDR3 contains 12 residues. V dropped 1 base and J dropped 7 bases, with 8 bases sitting between them. Germline V gene data show CDR1 as DFQATT and CDR2 as SNEGSKA (reference sequence). The CDR3 sequence is CSARGGVNEQFF. As DNA, the CDR3 is TGCAGTGCTAGAGGAGGCGTTAATGAGCAGTTCTTC.

V is TRBV10-3 and J is TRBJ1-1; D perhaps matches TRBD1 (5 bases). The CDR3 is made up of 17 amino acids. Trimming pared 3 bases from V and 0 bases from J, leaving 17 bases between. Per germline, CDR1 ENHRY and CDR2 SYGVKD. CDR3 bases: TGTGCCATCAGTGATGGGATGTGGACACAACTGAACACTGAAGCTTTCTTT. This sequence encodes CAISDGMWTQLNTEAFF.

This clonotype was counted ten times or more. This chain connects TRBV6-1 to TRBJ1-3, with 8 bases identical to TRBD1. This CDR3 is 17 amino acids long. J gave up 1 base and V 5 bases, and 10 bases lay outside the gene matches. In germline, CDR1 is MNHNS, CDR2 SASEGT. Here the CDR3 DNA reads TGTGCCAGCAGTAAAACGAGAGGACAGGGTTCTGGAAACACCATATATTTT. It is translated as CASSKTRGQGSGNTIYF.

V and J are TRBV28 and TRBJ2-5, with a tentative D call TRBD1 (5 bases). Trimming cost V 6 bases and J 4 bases, with 15 bases left between them. Germline V gene data show CDR1 as MDHEN and CDR2 as SYDVKM. The CDR3 runs to 14 residues. The CDR3 loop is CASSFDWGGETQYF. The CDR3 DNA sequence: TGTGCCAGCAGCTTCGACTGGGGCGGAGAGACCCAGTACTTC.

This clonotype was found a few times. This chain links TRBV30 with TRBJ1-5, with D possibly being TRBD1 (5 bases). The germline CDR1 and CDR2 sequences are GTSNPN and SVGIG (reference sequence). This CDR3 has 14 amino acids. Between the trimmed V and J ends, which lost 1 base and 4 bases, there was a span of 11 bases. The CDR3 here is CAWSAPQGNQPQHF. The DNA for the CDR3 is TGTGCCTGGAGTGCACCTCAGGGAAATCAGCCCCAGCATTTT. Looking up the rest from reference TRBV30 and TRBJ1-5 gives the full variable domain: SQTIHQWPATLVQPVGSPLSLECTVEGTSNPNLYWYRQAAGRGLQLLFYSVGIGQISSEVPQNLSASRPQDRQFILSSKKLLLSDSGFYLCAWSAPQGNQPQHFGDGTRLSIL.

This clonotype occurred a few times. V and J are TRBV3-1 and TRBJ2-5, with no clear D. Per the germline V gene, CDR1 is LGHDT and CDR2 is YNNKEL (reference sequence). V was shortened by 4 bases and J by 2 bases, with 5 bases between the two germline ends. The length of the CDR3 is 12 residues. CDR3 nucleotide sequence: TGTGCCAGCAGCCCGGCGCAAGAGACCCAGTACTTC. This codes for CASSPAQETQYF.

There are many counts of this clonotype. The chain's CDR3 is CASSVRDNYGYTF. The CDR3 coding sequence is TGCGCCAGCAGCGTCCGGGACAACTATGGCTACACCTTC. The chain couples TRBV5-1 to TRBJ1-2; tentatively, D is TRBD1 (5 bases). The CDR3 loop spans 13 amino acids. Germline lookup yields CDR1 SGHRS and CDR2 YFSETQ. With 4 bases removed from V and 2 bases from J, the gap between germline ends came to 9 bases.

V gene TRBV19 combines with J gene TRBJ2-7; a weak D match, TRBD2 (6 bases). Trimming pared 5 bases from V and 2 bases from J, leaving 13 bases between. This CDR3 has 14 residues. CDR1 and CDR2 from the germline V gene are LNHDA and SQIVND (reference sequence). DNA for the CDR3: TGTGCCAGTAGTCCGCTGGGAGGTCCCTACGAGCAGTACTTC. It encodes CASSPLGGPYEQYF.

Many counts were recorded for this clonotype. The CDR3 bases are TGTGCCAGCAGCTCAGTTACTAGACCCACAGATACGCAGTATTTT. Amino acids: CASSSVTRPTDTQYF. This chain links TRBV7-8 with TRBJ2-3; D is perhaps TRBD2 (5 bases). With 4 bases removed from V and 2 bases from J, the gap between germline ends came to 13 bases. The length of the CDR3 is 15 residues. Germline assignment: CDR1 SGHVS and CDR2 FQNEAQ. The full variable domain, in which reference TRBV7-8 and TRBJ2-3 provide the parts outside the CDR3, is GAGVSQSPRYKVAKRGQDVALRCDPISGHVSLFWYQQALGQGPEFLTYFQNEAQLDKSGLPSDRFFAERPEGSVSTLKIQRTQQEDSAVYLCASSSVTRPTDTQYFGPGTRLTVL.

This clonotype was counted at least ten times. The rearrangement links TRBV28 to TRBJ1-1, with D perhaps TRBD1 (5 bases). Germline V gene data show CDR1 as MDHEN and CDR2 as SYDVKM. V gave up 10 bases and J gave up 0 bases, with 21 bases separating them. This CDR3 region has 16 residues. The CDR3, as DNA: TGTGCCACCGTCCTGGGGCAGATCCTCTTGAACACTGAAGCTTTCTTT. This translates into CATVLGQILLNTEAFF.

The table lists this clonotype with a few counts. The rearrangement uses TRBV18 and TRBJ1-6; 8 bases are a match to TRBD1. The germline gives CDR1 KGHSH, CDR2 LQKENI. The CDR3 loop spans 15 amino acids. V gave up 3 bases and J gave up 7 bases; unmatched junction bases: 5. The CDR3 sequence is CASSPHRGENSPLHF. The CDR3 nucleotides read TGTGCCAGCTCACCTCACAGGGGGGAGAATTCACCCCTCCACTTT.

This clonotype was counted a few times. This rearrangement joins TRBV20-1 to TRBJ2-1; 15 nucleotides match TRBD2. After removal of 5 bases from V and 10 bases from J, the junction contained 9 bases not matched to a gene. This CDR3 has 15 residues. Germline values: CDR1 DFQATT, CDR2 SNEGSKA (reference sequence). The CDR3 bases are TGCAGTGCTCTGCTCGGACTAGCGGGGGGGGGAGAGCAGTTCTTC. It yields the protein CSALLGLAGGGEQFF.

This clonotype was seen a handful of times. J is TRBJ2-5 and V is TRBV4-1, with 7 bases matching TRBD2. V trimming: 4 bases; J trimming: 5 bases; junction bases outside the gene matches: 4. Germline CDR1 is MGHRA and CDR2 is YSYEKL. The length of the CDR3 is 13 residues. For the CDR3, the DNA is TGCGCCAGCAGCCCCCGGGGAGGGGAGACCCAGTACTTC. Translating it yields CASSPRGGETQYF.

This clonotype has a handful of counts. V and J are TRBV6-2 or TRBV6-3 and TRBJ2-7, with a weak D call TRBD1 (6 bases). The CDR3 loop spans 17 amino acids. Deletions cut 0 bases from V and 4 bases from J, with 19 bases between. The germline CDR1 and CDR2 sequences are MNHEY and SVGEGT. The CDR3 spells CASSYSLPAGEQYEQYF. The CDR3 nucleotides read TGTGCCAGCAGTTACTCACTCCCCGCAGGGGAACAGTACGAGCAGTACTTC.

This clonotype occurred many times. The CDR3 loop is CASSLQFGTSGRGKELFF. Written as DNA, the CDR3 is TGTGCCAGCAGTTTACAGTTCGGGACTAGCGGGAGAGGAAAGGAGCTGTTTTTT. V is TRBV27 and J is TRBJ2-2; the match to TRBD2 covers 14 bases. This CDR3 has 18 amino acids. V lost 2 bases, J lost 10 bases, and 12 bases stayed unmatched. Per germline, CDR1 MNHEY and CDR2 SMNVEV (reference sequence).

For this clonotype: The junction differs from germline at one of its ends, possibly a read error. The rearrangement links TRBV6-2 or TRBV6-3 to TRBJ2-2, with 11 bases identical to TRBD2. Germline V gene sequence: CDR1 MNHEY, CDR2 SVGEGT. The CDR3 has 17 amino acids. The CDR3 sequence is CASSHTRLAGPWGVLFF. The CDR3 DNA is TGTGCCAGCAGTCACACCCGACTAGCGGGGCCCTGGGGGGTGCTGTTTTTT.

This clonotype showed up many times. The chain joins TRBV5-1 to TRBJ1-1, with D perhaps matching TRBD1 (5 bases). The CDR3 is made up of 14 amino acids. V lost 2 bases and J 1 base, leaving 9 bases between the germline ends. Germline V gene sequence: CDR1 SGHRS, CDR2 YFSETQ. The CDR3 region has the DNA TGCGCCAGCAGCTTCAGGGCGGGGAACACTGAAGCTTTCTTT. Amino acid sequence: CASSFRAGNTEAFF.